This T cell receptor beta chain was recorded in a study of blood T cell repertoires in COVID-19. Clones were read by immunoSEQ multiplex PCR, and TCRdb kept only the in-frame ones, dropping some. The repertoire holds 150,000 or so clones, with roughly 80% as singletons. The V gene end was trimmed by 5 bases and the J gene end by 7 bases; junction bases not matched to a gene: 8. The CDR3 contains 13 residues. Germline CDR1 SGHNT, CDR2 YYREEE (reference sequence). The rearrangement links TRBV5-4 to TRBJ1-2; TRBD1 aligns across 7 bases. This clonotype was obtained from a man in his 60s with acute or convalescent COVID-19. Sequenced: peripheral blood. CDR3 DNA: TGTGCCAGCAGTCGAGACAGGGACGGTGGCTACACCTTC. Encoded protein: CASSRDRDGGYTF.